Listed below are T cell receptor beta chains from one sample, sequenced in a study of a mutant IDH1 vaccine in newly diagnosed glioma. Antigens for these TCRs are unknown. Profiling relied on immunoSEQ multiplex PCR, and the TCRdb table lists in-frame clones only, not all of them. The sample consists of about 36,000 clones, roughly 80% of them appearing once. The sequencing used PBMCs, collected from a glioma patient whose treatment included an IDH1 peptide vaccine. The origin of the receptors is a man aged 50-59 years with glioma. Both conserved end residues are part of each CDR3. Fields, in order: V gene, J gene, CDR3 protein.

>TRBV18|TRBJ1-6
CASSPSDRGGSPLHF
>TRBV6-5|TRBJ1-1
CASSKTGRRDTEAFF
>TRBV9|TRBJ2-3
CASSVGTVGTDTQYF
>TRBV19|TRBJ2-3
CASGRGVTDTQYF
>TRBV25-1|TRBJ1-1
CASNRGQGGEAFF
>TRBV5-8|TRBJ2-2
CASSLRLPSSIGELFF
>TRBV7-9|TRBJ1-4
CASSLAIGEKLFF
>TRBV28|TRBJ2-3
CASTLGLDTQYF
>TRBV5-1|TRBJ1-1
CASSQGRGHTEAFF
>TRBV19|TRBJ2-7
CASSSGAGGGGEQYF